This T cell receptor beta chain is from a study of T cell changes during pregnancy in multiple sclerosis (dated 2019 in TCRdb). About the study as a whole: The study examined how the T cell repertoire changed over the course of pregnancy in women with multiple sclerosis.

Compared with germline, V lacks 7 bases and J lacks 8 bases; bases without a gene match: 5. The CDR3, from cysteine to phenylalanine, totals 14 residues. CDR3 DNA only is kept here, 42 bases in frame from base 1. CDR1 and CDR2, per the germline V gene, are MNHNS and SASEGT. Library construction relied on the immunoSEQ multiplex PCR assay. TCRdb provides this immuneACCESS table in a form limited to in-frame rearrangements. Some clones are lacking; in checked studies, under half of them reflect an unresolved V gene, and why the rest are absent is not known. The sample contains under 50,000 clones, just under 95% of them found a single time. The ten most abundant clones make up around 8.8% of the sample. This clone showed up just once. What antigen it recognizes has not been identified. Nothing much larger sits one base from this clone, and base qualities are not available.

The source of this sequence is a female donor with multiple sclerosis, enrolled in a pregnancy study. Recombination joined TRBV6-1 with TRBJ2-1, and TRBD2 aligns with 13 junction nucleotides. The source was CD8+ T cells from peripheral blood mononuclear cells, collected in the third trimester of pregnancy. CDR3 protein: CASKLAGGVDEQFF. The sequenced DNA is TGTGCCAGCAAACTAGCGGGGGGGGTGGATGAGCAGTTCTTC.